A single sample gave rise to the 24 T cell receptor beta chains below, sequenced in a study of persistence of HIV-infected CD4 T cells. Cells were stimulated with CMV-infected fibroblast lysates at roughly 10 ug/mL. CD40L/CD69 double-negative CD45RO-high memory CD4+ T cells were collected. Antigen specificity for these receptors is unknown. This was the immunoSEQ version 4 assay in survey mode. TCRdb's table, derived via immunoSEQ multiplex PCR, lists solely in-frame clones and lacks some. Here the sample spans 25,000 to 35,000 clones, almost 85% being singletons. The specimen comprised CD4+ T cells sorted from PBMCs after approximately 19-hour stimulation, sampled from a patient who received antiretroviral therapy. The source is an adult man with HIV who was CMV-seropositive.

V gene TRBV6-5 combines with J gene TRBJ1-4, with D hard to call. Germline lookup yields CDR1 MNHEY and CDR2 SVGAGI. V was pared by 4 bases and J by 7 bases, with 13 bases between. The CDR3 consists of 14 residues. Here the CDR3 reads CASSSIPRSEKLFF. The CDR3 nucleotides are TGTGCCAGCAGTTCTATTCCTAGAAGTGAAAAACTGTTTTTT.

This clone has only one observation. The CDR3 DNA reads as TGTGCCAGCAGCTCTCAGAAAGGGGCCCGTGCTAGCACAGATACGCAGTATTTT. Residues: CASSSQKGARASTDTQYF. The genes are TRBV5-5 and TRBJ2-3, with D perhaps TRBD1 (5 bases). Per the germline V gene, CDR1 is SGHKS and CDR2 is YYEKEE (reference sequence). There are 18 residues in the CDR3. V gave up 3 bases and J gave up 0 bases, with 20 bases separating them.

The CDR3 bases are TGCGCCAGCAGCCAGGGAATCACTAGCACAGATACGCAGTATTTT. Translating gives CASSQGITSTDTQYF. The chain has TRBV4-1 and TRBJ2-3; D is uncertain. The CDR3 spans 15 residues. V lost 3 bases and J 0 bases, leaving 10 bases between the germline ends. The germline gives CDR1 MGHRA, CDR2 YSYEKL.

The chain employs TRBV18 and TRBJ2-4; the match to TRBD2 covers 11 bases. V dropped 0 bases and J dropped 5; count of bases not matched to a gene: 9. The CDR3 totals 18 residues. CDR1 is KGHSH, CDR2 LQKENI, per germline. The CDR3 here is CASSPPERGTSGQNIQYF. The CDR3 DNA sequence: TGTGCCAGCTCACCACCCGAACGAGGGACTAGCGGACAAAACATTCAGTACTTC.

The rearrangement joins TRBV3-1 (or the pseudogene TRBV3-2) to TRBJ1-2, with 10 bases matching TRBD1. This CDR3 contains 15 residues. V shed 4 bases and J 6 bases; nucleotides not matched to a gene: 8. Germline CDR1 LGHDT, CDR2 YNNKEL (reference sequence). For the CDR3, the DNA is TGTGCCAGCAGCCGACTACCCGGGACAGGGGATGGCTACACCTTC. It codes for CASSRLPGTGDGYTF.

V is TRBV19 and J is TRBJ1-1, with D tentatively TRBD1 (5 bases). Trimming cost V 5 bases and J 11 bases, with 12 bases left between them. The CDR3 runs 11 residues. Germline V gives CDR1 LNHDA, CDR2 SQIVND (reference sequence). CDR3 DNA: TGTGCCAGTAGTCGGGGCGCAAGGGCTTTCTTT. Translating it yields CASSRGARAFF.

Written as DNA, the CDR3 is TGTGCCACCAGCAGAGATTGGGGGTCGGGTAATGAGCAGTTCTTC. Amino acid sequence: CATSRDWGSGNEQFF. The rearrangement links TRBV15 to TRBJ2-1; D assignment may be TRBD1 or TRBD2 (5 bases each). The CDR3 is 15 amino acids. V lost 0 bases to trimming and J lost 7 bases, with 13 bases between them. The germline CDR1 and CDR2 sequences are LNHNV and YYDKDF (reference sequence).

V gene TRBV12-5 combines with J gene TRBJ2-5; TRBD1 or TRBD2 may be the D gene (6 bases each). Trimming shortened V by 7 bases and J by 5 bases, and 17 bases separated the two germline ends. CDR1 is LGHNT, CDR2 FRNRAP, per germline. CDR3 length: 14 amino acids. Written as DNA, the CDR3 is TGTGCTAGTGCTCTGGGGGGCCCTGTGGAGACCCAGTACTTC. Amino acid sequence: CASALGGPVETQYF.

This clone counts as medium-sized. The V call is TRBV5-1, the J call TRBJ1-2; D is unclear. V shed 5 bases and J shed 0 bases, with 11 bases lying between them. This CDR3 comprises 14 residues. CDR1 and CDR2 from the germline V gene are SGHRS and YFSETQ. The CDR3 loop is CASREDTSNYGYTF. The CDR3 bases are TGCGCCAGCAGGGAAGACACATCTAACTATGGCTACACCTTC.

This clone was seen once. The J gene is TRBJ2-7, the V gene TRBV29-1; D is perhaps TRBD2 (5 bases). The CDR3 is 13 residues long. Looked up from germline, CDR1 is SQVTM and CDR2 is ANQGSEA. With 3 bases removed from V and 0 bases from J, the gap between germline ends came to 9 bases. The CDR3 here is CSVDEGASYEQYF. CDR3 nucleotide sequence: TGCAGCGTTGATGAGGGAGCCTCCTACGAGCAGTACTTC.

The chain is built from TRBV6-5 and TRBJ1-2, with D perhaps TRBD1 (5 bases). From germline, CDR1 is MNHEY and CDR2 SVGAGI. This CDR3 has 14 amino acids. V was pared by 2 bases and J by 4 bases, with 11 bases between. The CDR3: CASSYGAGPYGYTF. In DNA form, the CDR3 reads TGTGCCAGCAGTTACGGGGCAGGACCCTATGGCTACACCTTC.

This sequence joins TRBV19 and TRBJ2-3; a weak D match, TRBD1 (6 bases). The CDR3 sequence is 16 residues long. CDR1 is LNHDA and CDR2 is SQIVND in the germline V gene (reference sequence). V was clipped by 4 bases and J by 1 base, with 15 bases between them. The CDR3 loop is CASSTLRGWGTDTQYF. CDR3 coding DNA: TGTGCCAGTAGTACTCTCAGGGGCTGGGGCACAGATACGCAGTATTTT.

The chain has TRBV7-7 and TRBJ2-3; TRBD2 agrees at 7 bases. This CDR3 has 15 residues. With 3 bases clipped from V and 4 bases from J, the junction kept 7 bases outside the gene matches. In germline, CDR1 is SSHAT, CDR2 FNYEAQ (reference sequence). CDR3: CASSLVGGLSDTQYF. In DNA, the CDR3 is TGTGCCAGCAGCTTGGTCGGGGGGTTGTCAGATACGCAGTATTTT.

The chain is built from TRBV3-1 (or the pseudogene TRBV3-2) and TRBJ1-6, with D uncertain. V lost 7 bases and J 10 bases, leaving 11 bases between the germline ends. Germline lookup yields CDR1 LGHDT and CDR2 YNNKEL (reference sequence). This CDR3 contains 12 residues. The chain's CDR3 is CASTRVGSPLHF. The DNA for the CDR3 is TGTGCCAGCACCCGGGTAGGGTCACCCCTCCACTTT.

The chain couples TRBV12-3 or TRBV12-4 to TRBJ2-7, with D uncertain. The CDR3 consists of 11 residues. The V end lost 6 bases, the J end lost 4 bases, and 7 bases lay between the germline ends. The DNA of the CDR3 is TGTGCCAGCAGCCGAACTTACGAGCAGTACTTC. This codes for CASSRTYEQYF.

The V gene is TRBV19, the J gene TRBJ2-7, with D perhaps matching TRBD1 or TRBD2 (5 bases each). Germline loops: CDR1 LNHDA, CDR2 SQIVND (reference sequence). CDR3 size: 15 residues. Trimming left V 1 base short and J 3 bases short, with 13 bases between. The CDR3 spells CASSIVPGPNYEQYF. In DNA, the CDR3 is TGTGCCAGTAGTATAGTTCCGGGGCCAAACTACGAGCAGTACTTC.

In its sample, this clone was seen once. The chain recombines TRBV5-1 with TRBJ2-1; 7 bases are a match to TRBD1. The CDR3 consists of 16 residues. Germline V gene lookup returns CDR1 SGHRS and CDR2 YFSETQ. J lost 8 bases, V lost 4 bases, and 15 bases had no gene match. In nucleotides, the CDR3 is TGCGCCAGCAGCACAGGACACGACAGGGTTAACGATGAGCAGTTCTTC. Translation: CASSTGHDRVNDEQFF.

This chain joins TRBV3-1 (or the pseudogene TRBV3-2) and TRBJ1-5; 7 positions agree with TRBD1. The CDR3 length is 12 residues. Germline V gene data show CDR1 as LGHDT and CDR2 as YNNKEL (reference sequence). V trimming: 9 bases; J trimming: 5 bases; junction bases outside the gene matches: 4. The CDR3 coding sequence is TGTGCCAGTAATACAGGGGATCAGCCCCAGCATTTT. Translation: CASNTGDQPQHF.

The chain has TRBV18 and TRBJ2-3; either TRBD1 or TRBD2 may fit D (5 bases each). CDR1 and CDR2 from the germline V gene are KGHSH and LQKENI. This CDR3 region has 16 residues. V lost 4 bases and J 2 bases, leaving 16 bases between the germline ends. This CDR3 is CASSQGLGTNTDTQYF. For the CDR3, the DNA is TGTGCCAGCTCACAAGGACTGGGGACGAACACAGATACGCAGTATTTT.

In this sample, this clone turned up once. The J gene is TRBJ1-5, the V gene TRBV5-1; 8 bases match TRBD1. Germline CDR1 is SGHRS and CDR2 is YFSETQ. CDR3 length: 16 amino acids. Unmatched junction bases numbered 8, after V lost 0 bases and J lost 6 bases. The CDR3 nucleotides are TGCGCCAGCAGCTTGGGGGACAGGTGGGGCGGTCAGCCCCAGCATTTT. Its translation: CASSLGDRWGGQPQHF.

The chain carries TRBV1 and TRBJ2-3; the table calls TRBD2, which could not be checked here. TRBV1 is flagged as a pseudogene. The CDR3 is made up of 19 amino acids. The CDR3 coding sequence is TGCACCAGCAGCCAAGATATCCTAGCGGGGGGATGTTGTACAGATACGCAGTATTTT. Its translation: CTSSQDILAGGCCTDTQYF.

CDR3 in DNA: TGTGCCAGTACCAATGGAGGGGTCGGAAACACCATATATTTT. Protein sequence: CASTNGGVGNTIYF. V is TRBV19 and J is TRBJ1-3; TRBD1 might be the D (5 bases). This CDR3 has 14 residues. CDR1 LNHDA and CDR2 SQIVND come from the germline V gene (reference sequence). Trimming took off 7 bases at V and 4 bases at J, with 14 bases between the two ends.

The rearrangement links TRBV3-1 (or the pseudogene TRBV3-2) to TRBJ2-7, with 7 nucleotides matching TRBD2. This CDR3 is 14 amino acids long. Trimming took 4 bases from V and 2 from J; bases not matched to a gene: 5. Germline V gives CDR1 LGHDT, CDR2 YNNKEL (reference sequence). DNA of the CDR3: TGTGCCAGCAGCCTGGGGGGGTTTACCTACGAGCAGTACTTC. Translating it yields CASSLGGFTYEQYF.

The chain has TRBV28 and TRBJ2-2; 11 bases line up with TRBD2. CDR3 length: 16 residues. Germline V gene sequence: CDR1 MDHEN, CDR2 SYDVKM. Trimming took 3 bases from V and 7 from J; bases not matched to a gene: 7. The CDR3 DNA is TGTGCCAGCAGTTTGTGGCTAGCGGGGGGTCACGGGGAGCTGTTTTTT. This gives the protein CASSLWLAGGHGELFF.